Each of the 14 T cell receptor beta chains below was sequenced from the same sample in a study of cytomegalovirus exposure and HLA in healthy donors (dated by TCRdb to 2017 to 2019). Libraries were prepared through the immunoSEQ multiplex PCR assay. The multiplex PCR relied on a mix of 60 forward primers for TCR Vbeta segments and 13 reverse primers for TCR Jbeta segments. The source is immuneACCESS, and TCRdb retained only in-frame sequences with V and J called. Part of the clones is not carried over; for the studies checked, unresolved V genes explain less than half of this, and the remainder is unexplained. The sample yields roughly 220,000 clones; roughly three quarters were counted once. About 1.7% of the sample comes from the top ten. The material sequenced was PBMCs. Source of these receptors: a man in his fifties in good health and CMV-seronegative.

This clone came up once. V is TRBV7-3 and J is TRBJ1-2, with D maybe TRBD1 (5 bases). The V end was cut by 3 bases, the J end by 0 bases, with 11 bases between. The CDR3 has 15 amino acids. The germline gives CDR1 SGHTA, CDR2 FQGTGA. CDR3 sequence reads: CASSFDSDPNYGYTF. The CDR3 DNA sequence: TGTGCCAGCAGCTTCGACAGCGACCCTAACTATGGCTACACCTTC.

This clone was observed a few times. The chain has TRBV6-6 and TRBJ1-3; tentative D call: TRBD1 (5 bases). The CDR3 extends over 14 amino acids. The V gene lost 6 bases and the J gene lost 8 bases, with 17 bases spanning the gap. Per the germline V gene, CDR1 is MNHNY and CDR2 is SVGAGI (reference sequence). CDR3 residues: CASRPTGGSYTIYF. The CDR3 DNA reads TGTGCCAGCAGGCCCACCGGGGGGAGCTACACCATATATTTT.

This rearrangement joins TRBV6-1 to TRBJ2-1, with a weak D call TRBD2 (5 bases). V was cut by 4 bases and J by 8 bases, with 9 bases left in between. This CDR3 comprises 12 residues. Germline V CDR1 and CDR2: MNHNS, SASEGT. CDR3 sequence reads: CASSVRSDEQFF. In DNA form, the CDR3 reads TGTGCCAGCAGTGTCCGTAGCGATGAGCAGTTCTTC.

V gene TRBV27 combines with J gene TRBJ2-2, with 7 nucleotides matching TRBD1. J was trimmed by 5 bases and V by 5 bases; bases with no gene match: 5. The CDR3 spans 14 residues. From germline, CDR1 is MNHEY and CDR2 SMNVEV (reference sequence). CDR3 loop: CASSPGTVTGELFF. CDR3 nucleotides: TGTGCCAGCAGTCCCGGGACAGTGACCGGGGAGCTGTTTTTT.

The gene calls are TRBV18 and TRBJ2-5; D is undetermined. This CDR3 is 13 amino acids long. The V gene's germline CDR1 is KGHSH and CDR2 LQKENI. V lost 6 bases to trimming and J lost 1 base, with 9 bases between them. CDR3 amino acids: CASSYGSQETQYF. The CDR3 DNA sequence: TGTGCCAGCTCCTACGGGTCCCAAGAGACCCAGTACTTC.

The CDR3 sequence is CASRRTSVPYNEQFF. For the CDR3, the DNA is TGTGCCAGCAGACGGACTAGTGTGCCCTACAATGAGCAGTTCTTC. The chain employs TRBV7-8 and TRBJ2-1; 7 bases are shared with TRBD2. Germline CDR1 reads SGHVS; CDR2 reads FQNEAQ. The CDR3 covers 15 residues. V shed 6 bases, J shed 2 bases, and the junction held 7 bases outside the gene matches.

This chain joins TRBV7-2 and TRBJ2-1, with 10 positions matching TRBD2. The CDR3 spans 16 residues. Germline trimming cut 5 bases from V and 7 bases from J; bases unmatched to any gene: 11. Germline V CDR1 and CDR2: SGHTA, FQGNSA. CDR3 residues: CASSEEGTSALNEQFF. The CDR3 DNA reads TGTGCCAGCAGCGAGGAGGGGACTAGCGCCCTTAATGAGCAGTTCTTC.

CDR3 sequence (DNA): TGTGCCAGCAGTCGTCAGGGGTATCAGCCCCAGCATTTT. It codes for CASSRQGYQPQHF. The rearrangement uses TRBV5-4 and TRBJ1-5; TRBD1 is a possible D gene (6 bases). The germline gives CDR1 SGHNT, CDR2 YYREEE (reference sequence). Trimming shortened V by 5 bases and J by 5 bases, and 11 bases separated the two germline ends. This CDR3 spans 13 amino acids.

This rearrangement joins TRBV15 to TRBJ2-7, with a possible D match to TRBD1 (5 bases). V dropped 4 bases and J dropped 3 bases, with 16 bases sitting between them. The CDR3 sequence is 15 residues long. Germline V gene sequence: CDR1 LNHNV, CDR2 YYDKDF (reference sequence). Here the CDR3 DNA reads TGTGCCACCAGCACCTTATTTGGACAAGTCTACGAGCAGTACTTC. This encodes CATSTLFGQVYEQYF.

This sequence joins TRBV27 and TRBJ1-5; a possible D gene is TRBD1 (5 bases). Trimming took 6 bases from V and 1 from J, leaving 19 bases between them. Germline V gene lookup returns CDR1 MNHEY and CDR2 SMNVEV (reference sequence). The CDR3 totals 17 residues. This CDR3 reads CASSHSWGRGSNQPQHF. The CDR3 region has the DNA TGTGCCAGCAGCCACTCCTGGGGAAGGGGAAGCAATCAGCCCCAGCATTTT.

The chain recombines TRBV9 with TRBJ2-7; D is unresolved. CDR1 SGDLS and CDR2 YYNGEE come from the germline V gene. This CDR3 spans 13 amino acids. V was pared by 4 bases and J by 3 bases, with 11 bases between. The CDR3 coding sequence is TGTGCCAGCAGCATCAACCCTAGCTACGAGCAGTACTTC. It is translated as CASSINPSYEQYF.

The chain uses TRBV7-2 and TRBJ2-7, with TRBD2 matching over 9 bases. V lost 5 bases and J lost 8; bases outside the gene matches: 16. The CDR3 loop spans 16 amino acids. Germline V gene data show CDR1 as SGHTA and CDR2 as FQGNSA. CDR3 DNA sequence: TGTGCCAGCAGCCTCCGGGGACTAGCCGACGGCGTTCAGCAGTACTTC. This gives the protein CASSLRGLADGVQQYF.

The chain combines TRBV28 with TRBJ2-1; 11 nucleotides line up with TRBD2. With V trimmed by 6 bases and J by 6 bases, 10 bases remained unmatched. This CDR3 spans 16 amino acids. The germline CDR1 and CDR2 sequences are MDHEN and SYDVKM. CDR3: CASSPGLAGGSNEQFF. CDR3 DNA sequence: TGTGCCAGCAGCCCCGGGCTAGCGGGAGGAAGCAATGAGCAGTTCTTC.

V gene TRBV28 combines with J gene TRBJ1-5; no firm D call. The length of the CDR3 is 11 residues. Trimming left V 2 bases short and J 9 bases short, with 5 bases between. Looked up from germline, CDR1 is MDHEN and CDR2 is SYDVKM. For the CDR3, the DNA is TGTGCCAGCAGTTTACGGTGGCCCCAGCATTTT. Residues: CASSLRWPQHF.